This entry concerns a single TCR beta chain. The antigen is unknown. The germline CDR1 and CDR2 sequences are SGHAT and FQNNGV. Between the trimmed V and J ends, which lost 9 bases and 5 bases, there was a span of 13 bases. The CDR3 extends over 12 amino acids. This sample is drawn from a study of a mutant IDH1 vaccine in newly diagnosed glioma. Overall study: Vaccination was launched 4-6 weeks after radiotherapy alone, or with temozolomide cycles. Visit V12 was at week 35; visit V13 was at week 47.

Time point reported: week 35, safety follow-up. Vaccinated patients received 300 ug of mutant IDH1 20-mer peptide per dose, with topical imiquimod. The data were produced by immunoSEQ multiplex PCR, yet TCRdb's version contains in-frame clones alone and is incomplete. The table has around 44,000 clones, more than 60% seen once. The source of this sequence is a man between 40 and 49 years old with glioma. This material consisted of PBMCs, taken from a glioma patient whose treatment included an IDH1 peptide vaccine. V usage is TRBV11-2 and J usage is TRBJ2-5; D is unresolved. CDR3 amino acids: CASVGVGETQYF. The CDR3, as DNA: TGTGCCAGTGTAGGAGTTGGGGAGACCCAGTACTTC. The full variable domain, completed using reference TRBV11-2 and TRBJ2-5, is EAGVAQSPRYKIIEKRQSVAFWCNPISGHATLYWYQQILGQGPKLLIQFQNNGVVDDSQLPKDRFSAERLKGVDSTLKIQPAKLEDSAVYLCASVGVGETQYFGPGTRLLVL.